The entry that follows covers one T cell receptor (beta chain) sequence. In the original analysis: From reference gene primer amplification, estimates of nucleated cell counts were derived. This table comes from immunoSEQ multiplex PCR, and its TCRdb copy is limited to in-frame clones, with some not included. V and J calls and clone size are copied from that table; D and trimming were computed from the DNA. This table has fewer than 350,000 clones, roughly 85% appearing once. Germline V gene lookup returns CDR1 LNHDA and CDR2 SQIVND (reference sequence). The CDR3 runs to 13 residues. The V and J ends lost 7 bases and 5 bases, in that order; junction bases with no gene match: 7. This entry belongs to a study of blood T cell repertoires in COVID-19. The wider study: PBMCs, B-cell-depleted T cells, or T cells provided the cDNA or gDNA that made up the material.

Cohort allocation depended upon clinical history that participants reported. During the 2 weeks before they entered the study, exposed participants had met someone with a PCR-confirmed or clinician-diagnosed COVID-19 case. Sequencing was performed on PBMCs or T cells enriched from blood (not recorded which). The clonotype was recovered from a woman between 25 and 40 years old who had been exposed to COVID-19. This chain connects TRBV19 to TRBJ1-1; 7 nucleotides match TRBD1. CDR3 region: CASTNDRETEAFF. As DNA, the CDR3 is TGTGCCAGTACGAACGACAGGGAGACTGAAGCTTTCTTT.